This is a list of T cell receptor beta chains from one sample in a study of monozygotic twins with inflammatory bowel disease. With the 5' RACE reads reprocessed, TCRdb shows one record per CDR3 protein and no DNA. In all, the sample yields about 450,000 distinct CDR3 sequences. Specimen: blood. The receptors come from a human donor with ulcerative colitis or Crohn's disease, or a healthy co-twin of an affected twin (not recorded which). Each CDR3 is given with its conserved first and last residue.

TRBJ2-1 TRBV9 CASSAQTSVYNEQFF
TRBJ2-3 TRBV11-1 CASSLSGRTKNNTDTQYF
TRBJ2-1 TRBV5-1 CASGSGVSGNEQFF
TRBJ2-1 TRBV14 CASSQDSGTYNEQFF
TRBJ1-2 TRBV5-1 CASSSIQEGKGYTF
TRBJ2-5 TRBV28 CASYGRGRIQETQYF
TRBJ1-1 TRBV7-3 CASTVDRVRGVNTEAFF
TRBJ2-7 TRBV9 CASSVAAGSAQYEQYF
TRBJ2-5 TRBV5-1 CASSSRTSGSIETQYF
TRBJ2-1 TRBV6-6 CASARGYNEQFF
TRBJ2-1 TRBV6-1 CAIDPSSYNEQFF
TRBJ2-4 TRBV4-3 CASSQDGGTGDLAKNIQYF
TRBJ2-5 TRBV5-1 CASSLDLLYETQYF
TRBJ1-5 TRBV20-1 CSAREQGARINQPQHF
TRBJ2-6 TRBV30 CAWSVSSGPISGAKVLTF
TRBJ2-1 TRBV20-1 CSASRLAVRQGEQFF
TRBJ2-5 TRBV20-1 CSASGGGETQYF
TRBJ2-1 TRBV27 CASSVPGTRAYNEQFF
TRBJ1-3 TRBV10-3 CAISGLGESSGNTIYF